This T cell receptor (beta chain) came from a study of cytomegalovirus exposure and HLA in healthy donors. Looking at the study overall: A later analysis reported the same platform for the 120 or so validation repertoires and the 500 to 700 first-cohort repertoires. Study-level points and caveats: The investigators catalogued about 170 TCR beta chains as cytomegalovirus-associated. Specific recognition of CMV antigens was confirmed in vitro for a few chains (all CMV-associated).

Worth noting for this clone: Its antigen is undetermined.

The donors were in the approximately 110-subject validation cohort; that cohort was separate from the approximately 730-subject first cohort. TCRdb's table, derived via immunoSEQ multiplex PCR, lists solely in-frame clones and lacks some. Of 150,000 to 200,000 clones listed, 86% are singletons. The ends lost 0 bases at V and 7 bases at J; junction bases unmatched: 5. The CDR3 spans 14 residues. Per the germline V gene, CDR1 is SGHTA and CDR2 is FQGNSA. The chain carries TRBV7-2 and TRBJ1-2, with 7 bases matching TRBD1. The sequence was obtained from a woman in her late teens or twenties in good health and CMV-seronegative. The sequenced sample consisted of PBMCs. CDR3 sequence: CASSLAAGGFGYTF. Written as DNA, the CDR3 is TGTGCCAGCAGCTTAGCGGCAGGGGGGTTTGGCTACACCTTC.